What follows are 22 T cell receptor beta chains derived from one specimen sequenced in a study of T cell responses to AZD1222 COVID-19 vaccine. The protocol was immunoSEQ multiplex PCR, while the TCRdb copy is restricted to in-frame clones and leaves out a portion. The profile shows 90,000 to 150,000 clones, about 86% of them singletons. The sequenced sample was peripheral blood, obtained 28 days after the second AZD1222 dose. The receptors stem from an adult who received the AZD1222 COVID-19 vaccine.

This chain links TRBV19 with TRBJ2-1, with no clear D. CDR1 LNHDA and CDR2 SQIVND come from the germline V gene (reference sequence). The V end lost 6 bases, the J end lost 2 bases, and 14 bases lay between the germline ends. The CDR3 totals 15 residues. The DNA for the CDR3 is TGTGCCAGTAGCAAACGGACGGATACCTACAATGAGCAGTTCTTC. Residues: CASSKRTDTYNEQFF.

The rearrangement joins TRBV6-5 to TRBJ1-2; 8 nucleotides match TRBD1. The V gene's germline CDR1 is MNHEY and CDR2 SVGAGI. The CDR3 is 15 residues long. The V and J ends lost 5 bases and 0 bases, in that order; junction bases with no gene match: 5. In nucleotides, the CDR3 is TGTGCCAGCAGTCCAGGGGGCGTCGCTAACTATGGCTACACCTTC. This translates into CASSPGGVANYGYTF.

This clone was counted between two and nine times. This rearrangement joins TRBV7-2 to TRBJ1-1, with TRBD1 as a possible D gene (6 bases). The CDR3 consists of 14 residues. V lost 1 base to trimming and J lost 4 bases, with 10 bases between them. CDR1 and CDR2 (germline): SGHTA, FQGNSA. CDR3 DNA: TGTGCCAGCAGCTTAGTCGGGACAACCACTGAAGCTTTCTTT. It specifies CASSLVGTTTEAFF.

The rearrangement uses TRBV19 and TRBJ1-6; the D is unclear. Germline V lookup: CDR1 LNHDA, CDR2 SQIVND (reference sequence). Trimming removed 0 bases at V and 9 bases at J, with 6 bases between. The CDR3 spans 13 residues. This CDR3 is CASSIEAGSPLHF. CDR3 sequence (DNA): TGTGCCAGTAGTATAGAAGCGGGTTCACCCCTCCACTTT.

V gene TRBV2 combines with J gene TRBJ2-2; D possibly matches TRBD1 or TRBD2 (6 bases each). V was pared by 8 bases and J by 3 bases, with 19 bases between. The CDR3 is made up of 16 amino acids. Germline CDR1 SNHLY, CDR2 FYNNEI. The CDR3 is CASLPQRGEHTGELFF. DNA for the CDR3: TGTGCCAGCCTTCCCCAGAGGGGGGAGCACACCGGGGAGCTGTTTTTT.

The chain uses TRBV4-3 and TRBJ1-3; D is ambiguous. This CDR3 is built from 14 residues. Trimming shortened V by 1 base and J by 4 bases, and 8 bases separated the two germline ends. CDR1 and CDR2 (germline): LGHNA, YSLEER. CDR3 amino acids: CASSQVWGGNTIYF. As DNA, the CDR3 is TGCGCCAGCAGCCAAGTGTGGGGAGGAAACACCATATATTTT.

The chain couples TRBV13 to TRBJ2-5; possibly TRBD1 or TRBD2 for D (5 bases each). Germline V lookup: CDR1 PRHDT, CDR2 FYEKMQ (reference sequence). This CDR3 has 14 amino acids. Trimming removed 4 bases at V and 1 base at J, with 10 bases between. The DNA of the CDR3 is TGTGCCAGCAGCTGGGGACGGGCCCAAGAGACCCAGTACTTC. This gives the protein CASSWGRAQETQYF.

The J gene is TRBJ2-1, the V gene TRBV5-1, with 12 bases lining up with TRBD2. The germline V gene has CDR1 SGHRS and CDR2 YFSETQ. This CDR3 is 14 amino acids long. After removal of 0 bases from V and 10 bases from J, the junction contained 2 bases not matched to a gene. The CDR3 DNA reads TGCGCCAGCAGCTTGGGACTAGCGGGAGAGGAGCAGTTCTTC. Protein sequence: CASSLGLAGEEQFF.

This clone was seen a few times. In DNA, the CDR3 is TGTGCCAGCAGTGAAAATGGCAATCAGCCCCAGCATTTT. It encodes CASSENGNQPQHF. V and J are TRBV2 and TRBJ1-5; D call uncertain. The CDR3 is 13 residues long. From germline, CDR1 is SNHLY and CDR2 FYNNEI. The germline V and J ends were trimmed by 2 bases and 2 bases, with 4 bases remaining between them. Complete variable domain (other parts from reference TRBV2 and TRBJ1-5): EPEVTQTPSHQVTQMGQEVILRCVPISNHLYFYWYRQILGQKVEFLVSFYNNEISEKSEIFDDQFSVERPDGSNFTLKIRSTKLEDSAMYFCASSENGNQPQHFGDGTRLSIL.

The CDR3 spells CASSIWTGILHTQYF. CDR3 nucleotide sequence: TGTGCCAGCAGCATATGGACAGGGATCCTTCATACGCAGTATTTT. The rearrangement links TRBV7-2 to TRBJ2-3, with 8 bases that match TRBD1. The ends lost 5 bases at V and 7 bases at J; junction bases unmatched: 11. The CDR3 runs 15 residues. Germline CDR1 SGHTA, CDR2 FQGNSA.

The chain combines TRBV7-8 with TRBJ1-2; D may be TRBD1 (6 bases). V lost 3 bases and J 8 bases, leaving 19 bases between the germline ends. CDR1 and CDR2 from the germline V gene are SGHVS and FQNEAQ. The length of the CDR3 is 15 residues. The CDR3 spells CASSFAAGERKGYTF. The CDR3 coding sequence is TGTGCCAGCAGCTTCGCGGCAGGGGAAAGAAAAGGCTACACCTTC.

The chain links TRBV3-1 (or the pseudogene TRBV3-2) to TRBJ1-1; 8 bases match TRBD1. Trimming at V came to 1 base and at J to 9 bases, leaving 1 base not matched to a gene. The CDR3 is 12 residues long. Per the germline V gene, CDR1 is LGHDT and CDR2 is YNNKEL (reference sequence). The CDR3 region has the DNA TGTGCCAGCAGCCAAGGGGACAGGCAAGCTTTCTTT. Residues: CASSQGDRQAFF.

This chain joins TRBV10-1 and TRBJ1-2, with unresolved D. The V gene's germline CDR1 is WNHNN and CDR2 SYGVQD (reference sequence). V was trimmed by 3 bases and J by 1 base, leaving 6 bases between them. CDR3 length: 13 amino acids. The CDR3 coding sequence is TGCGCCAGCAGTGACGATATTAACTATGGCTACACCTTC. It specifies CASSDDINYGYTF.

The V and J genes are TRBV12-3 or TRBV12-4 and TRBJ1-5; D call uncertain. The length of the CDR3 is 12 residues. The germline V and J ends were trimmed by 7 bases and 7 bases, with 11 bases remaining between them. The CDR3 DNA follows: TGTGCCAGCAAGCTGGGGAGGCAGCCCCAGCATTTT. It is translated as CASKLGRQPQHF.

This clone was found a few times. J is TRBJ2-5 and V is TRBV3-1 (or the pseudogene TRBV3-2), with 11 bases identical to TRBD1. The V gene's germline CDR1 is LGHDT and CDR2 YNNKEL (reference sequence). After removal of 2 bases from V and 0 bases from J, the junction contained 2 bases not matched to a gene. The CDR3 runs 16 residues. The CDR3 region has the DNA TGTGCCAGCAGCCAACCGGGACAGGGGGACCAAGAGACCCAGTACTTC. It translates to CASSQPGQGDQETQYF.

This chain connects TRBV2 to TRBJ1-2; 7 bases fit TRBD1. In germline, CDR1 is SNHLY, CDR2 FYNNEI. Losses at the gene ends were 3 bases for V and 4 bases for J; bases not matched to a gene: 8. The CDR3 spans 15 residues. The CDR3 reads CASSEEGAVFYGYTF. CDR3 nucleotides: TGTGCCAGCAGTGAGGAGGGGGCGGTCTTCTATGGCTACACCTTC.

The gene calls are TRBV6-2 or TRBV6-3 and TRBJ1-1; possible D gene TRBD1, 5 bases. V gave up 0 bases and J gave up 6 bases, with 8 bases separating them. In germline, CDR1 is MNHEY, CDR2 SVGEGT. This CDR3 spans 13 amino acids. CDR3 coding DNA: TGTGCCAGCAGTTACTCACGGGGGGCTGAAGCTTTCTTT. Its translation: CASSYSRGAEAFF.

The rearrangement links TRBV30 to TRBJ2-4, with D perhaps TRBD2 (5 bases). Trimming stripped 2 bases from V and 9 bases from J, with 11 bases between. This CDR3 contains 12 residues. CDR1 and CDR2 from the germline V gene are GTSNPN and SVGIG (reference sequence). The CDR3 protein is CAWSLSRGIQYF. The CDR3 DNA reads as TGTGCCTGGAGTTTATCCCGGGGCATTCAGTACTTC.

The sample holds one count of this clone. This chain connects TRBV6-5 to TRBJ1-3; 8 bases are shared with TRBD1. CDR3 length equals 15 residues. The V and J ends lost 10 bases and 3 bases, in that order; junction bases with no gene match: 11. The V gene's germline CDR1 is MNHEY and CDR2 SVGAGI. CDR3 nucleotides: TGTGCCACGAAAGTCCAGGGGGCGCTTGGAAACACCATATATTTT. Its translation: CATKVQGALGNTIYF.

The chain employs TRBV7-2 and TRBJ2-1, with TRBD2 matching 7 bases. The germline V gene has CDR1 SGHTA and CDR2 FQGNSA. The CDR3 runs to 14 residues. J lost 6 bases, V lost 3 bases, and 5 bases had no gene match. The CDR3 coding sequence is TGTGCCAGCAGCTTTAGGGACTACATCAATGAGCAGTTCTTC. Translated, it gives CASSFRDYINEQFF.

The genes are TRBV6-6 and TRBJ1-2, with 7 bases matching TRBD1. V dropped 0 bases and J dropped 6; count of bases not matched to a gene: 4. Germline CDR1 and CDR2: MNHNY and SVGAGI (reference sequence). There are 14 residues in the CDR3. In DNA, the CDR3 is TGTGCCAGCAGTTACTCGGCCAGGGGGGATGGCTACACCTTC. Its translation is CASSYSARGDGYTF.

The V gene is TRBV3-1 (or the pseudogene TRBV3-2), the J gene TRBJ2-6; D ambiguous. The CDR3 spans 11 residues. Germline CDR1 and CDR2: LGHDT and YNNKEL (reference sequence). V lost 4 bases and J 15 bases, leaving 10 bases between the germline ends. This chain's CDR3 is CASSLLNALTF. As DNA, the CDR3 is TGTGCCAGCAGCCTGCTGAATGCCCTGACTTTC.